This entry describes one T cell receptor beta chain. Its specificity is unknown. This CDR3 has 11 residues. Unmatched junction bases numbered 3, after V lost 4 bases and J lost 9 bases. Looked up from germline, CDR1 is WNHNN and CDR2 is SYGVQD (reference sequence). Profiling relied on immunoSEQ multiplex PCR, and the TCRdb table lists in-frame clones only, not all of them. This table has some 100,000 clones, 75% to 95% appearing once. This record belongs to a study of siplizumab effects on memory and regulatory T cells. Study-wide findings and caveats: The authors did not confirm suppressive function in proliferating Tregs from siplizumab cultures. Siplizumab led to significantly less abundant alloreactive sequences that could be traced back to unstimulated CD4+ memory cells. Tracing alloreactive clones into unstimulated subsets worked for only a minor fraction of them. No assignable naive or memory phenotype existed for roughly 80-95% of proliferating CD4+ or CD8+ clones.

This rearrangement joins TRBV10-1 to TRBJ2-7; 7 bases are a match to TRBD1. The source material was CD4+ T cells sorted from blood. This TCR came from a human donor in good health. Some clones in this sample may be carry-over from other donors' samples. The CDR3 protein is CASSGQGPQYF. DNA of the CDR3: TGCGCCAGCAGTGGACAGGGTCCGCAGTACTTC.